This T cell receptor (beta chain) was recorded in a study of cytomegalovirus exposure and HLA in healthy donors. Study summary: The 120 validation repertoires, a later analysis reported, used the same platform as the roughly 660 repertoires from the first cohort. Study-wide findings and caveats: The study flagged about 150 TCR beta chains as cytomegalovirus-associated.

CDR1 LNHDA and CDR2 SQIVND come from the germline V gene (reference sequence). CDR3 length: 19 amino acids. V was clipped by 4 bases and J by 0 bases; unmatched bases: 16. In the case of this clone: Its antigen is still unknown.

Generated by immunoSEQ multiplex PCR, the TCRdb table keeps only in-frame clones and is missing some. The sample lists about 140,000 clones; just under 85% were seen once. The sequenced sample consisted of PBMCs. This TCR derives from a woman aged 25 to 45 in good health and CMV-seronegative. The chain has TRBV19 and TRBJ1-1, with TRBD1 identical over 8 bases. This chain's CDR3 is CASSRGPGTGILMNTEAFF. In DNA form, the CDR3 reads TGTGCCAGTAGTAGGGGGCCGGGGACAGGCATTCTAATGAACACTGAAGCTTTCTTT.